These 11 T cell receptor beta chains were sequenced from one sample in a study of T cell repertoires in cytomegalovirus infection. TCRdb analysed the reads with MiXCR anew, one entry per CDR3 protein. The profile shows roughly 760,000 distinct CDR3 sequences, about a third of them singletons. Specimen: PBMCs. The receptors were sampled from a human donor in good health (CMV status not recorded). Some clones in this sample may be carry-over from other donors' samples.

This chain links TRBV7-8 with TRBJ2-7, with D hard to call. The CDR3 runs to 15 residues. Germline V lookup: CDR1 SGHVS, CDR2 FQNEAQ. The germline V and J ends were trimmed by 0 bases and 4 bases, with 13 bases remaining between them. The CDR3 region has the DNA TGTGCCAGCAGCTTAGCGCGCCAGAAAGGGTACGAGCAGTACTTC. Translated: CASSLARQKGYEQYF. Full variable domain (remainder filled in from reference TRBV7-8 and TRBJ2-7): GAGVSQSPRYKVAKRGQDVALRCDPISGHVSLFWYQQALGQGPEFLTYFQNEAQLDKSGLPSDRFFAERPEGSVSTLKIQRTQQEDSAVYLCASSLARQKGYEQYFGPGTRLTVT.

This sequence joins TRBV6-5 and TRBJ1-1; D unclear. This CDR3 contains 17 residues. From germline, CDR1 is MNHEY and CDR2 SVGAGI. V dropped 2 bases and J dropped 1 base, with 17 bases sitting between them. CDR3 DNA sequence: TGTGCCAGCAGTTACCTATTCCACGATTGGGGGAACACTGAAGCTTTCTTT. Protein: CASSYLFHDWGNTEAFF.

This clonotype was observed many times. One end of the junction varies from germline; a read error may be responsible. The chain is built from TRBV12-3 or TRBV12-4 and TRBJ1-5; D uncertain. The CDR3 spans 14 residues. CDR3 sequence: CASSLGNSNQPQHF. CDR3 nucleotide sequence: TGTGCCAGCAGCTTAGGAAATAGCAATCAGCCCCAGCATTTT.

This clonotype counts as medium-sized. This CDR3 reads CASSEGQGAAWEQYF. The CDR3 DNA sequence: TGTGCCAGCAGCGAGGGACAGGGGGCGGCCTGGGAGCAGTACTTC. This sequence joins TRBV7-2 and TRBJ2-7, with 12 nucleotides matching TRBD1. Trimming removed 5 bases from V and 7 bases from J; junction bases left unmatched: 9. Germline lookup yields CDR1 SGHTA and CDR2 FQGNSA. The CDR3 runs 15 residues.

The chain carries TRBV7-2 and TRBJ2-7, with no clear D. Germline V gene lookup returns CDR1 SGHTA and CDR2 FQGNSA. Trimming stripped 2 bases from V and 6 bases from J, with 17 bases between. The CDR3 spans 15 residues. The CDR3, as DNA: TGTGCCAGCAGCTTAAAGGGCTCGCGTATCGGCGAGCAGTACTTC. It encodes CASSLKGSRIGEQYF.

As for this clonotype: A much larger clone is a single base away; this may be a read error. The chain is built from TRBV7-4 and TRBJ2-2; the D gene could be TRBD1 or TRBD2 (6 bases each). Germline V gene data show CDR1 as SGHVT and CDR2 as SQSDAQ. The CDR3 has 15 residues. DNA for the CDR3: TGTGCCAGCAGCTTCGGTGGAGGGGGGCCCCGGGAGCAGTTTTTT. It translates to CASSFGGGGPREQFF.

A few counts support this clonotype. This chain uses TRBV9 with TRBJ2-5; D might be TRBD1 (6 bases). The CDR3 contains 13 residues. V lost 2 bases to trimming and J lost 5 bases, with 10 bases between them. The germline V gene encodes CDR1 SGDLS and CDR2 YYNGEE. This CDR3 is CASSVDRSETQYF. In DNA form, the CDR3 reads TGTGCCAGCAGCGTGGACAGATCGGAGACCCAGTACTTC.

V gene TRBV9 combines with J gene TRBJ2-2; 7 bases agree with TRBD2. With 0 bases clipped from V and 7 bases from J, the junction kept 3 bases outside the gene matches. This CDR3 contains 14 residues. Germline assignment: CDR1 SGDLS and CDR2 YYNGEE. The CDR3 loop is CASSVVGEGGELFF. In DNA, the CDR3 is TGTGCCAGCAGCGTAGTTGGGGAGGGCGGGGAGCTGTTTTTT.

The V call is TRBV6-1, the J call TRBJ2-2; TRBD2 aligns across 13 bases. This CDR3 is 17 amino acids long. V lost 8 bases to trimming and J lost 1 base; unmatched junction nucleotides: 7. The germline gives CDR1 MNHNS, CDR2 SASEGT. The CDR3 nucleotides are TGTGCCAGCGGAACTAGCGGGGGGGCCCTGAACACCGGGGAGCTGTTTTTT. Protein: CASGTSGGALNTGELFF.

Ten or more counts support this clonotype. Written as DNA, the CDR3 is TGTGCCAGCAGCTTAGAGGCGGACCCGGAGGAAAAACTGTTTTTT. As protein: CASSLEADPEEKLFF. The J gene is TRBJ1-4, the V gene TRBV7-2; D is uncertain. The CDR3 has 15 residues. The germline gives CDR1 SGHTA, CDR2 FQGNSA. V lost 1 base, J lost 8 bases, and 14 bases lay in between.

This clonotype has a handful of counts. The V gene is TRBV14, the J gene TRBJ2-3; 7 positions agree with TRBD2. The J segment lost 2 bases and the V segment lost 1 base, leaving 9 bases of the junction unmatched. The CDR3 has 17 residues. Germline CDR1 is SGHDN and CDR2 is FVKESK. CDR3 DNA: TGTGCCAGCAGCCAAGTTTTCGCGGGAGAAAACACAGATACGCAGTATTTT. Its translation is CASSQVFAGENTDTQYF.